These T cell receptor beta chains were read from a single sample in a study of T cell responses to AZD1222 COVID-19 vaccine. Some clones are missing from TCRdb's copy, which holds only in-frame ones; the method was immunoSEQ multiplex PCR. The sample includes approximately 100,000 clones, about nine tenths seen only once; the top ten take around 4.8%. The sample was peripheral blood, taken on day 0 of AZD1222 vaccination. All receptors come from an adult in good health. Both conserved end residues are part of each CDR3. A D gene is named only where the DNA matches it firmly. The size of a clone is reported for some rows only, either as once, few or many, or as a class for expanded clones.

TRBJ1-5 | TRBV7-7 | - | - | TGTGCTAGCAGCTCGCGGGGAATTTATAGCAATCAGCCCCAGCATTTT | CASSSRGIYSNQPQHF
TRBJ1-3 | TRBV6-1 | - | - | TGTGCCAGCAGTGAGGGACCGAGCTCTGGAAACACCATATATTTT | CASSEGPSSGNTIYF
TRBJ1-2 | TRBV7-9 | - | once | TGTGCCAGCAGCAAGGACATGGGTGGCTACACCTTC | CASSKDMGGYTF
TRBJ1-5 | TRBV28 | - | - | TGTGCCAGCATCAAGGGGGGATCCGGGCAGCCCCAGCATTTT | CASIKGGSGQPQHF
TRBJ2-1 | TRBV4-2 | - | - | TGTGCCAGCAGCCAAGATTCTAGCGAAAGCTCCTACAATGAGCAGTTCTTC | CASSQDSSESSYNEQFF
TRBJ2-1 | TRBV2 | - | - | TGTGCCAGCAAAGAGGGACCCAATGAGCAGTTCTTC | CASKEGPNEQFF
TRBJ1-1 | TRBV5-1 | TRBD1 | once | TGCGCCAGCAGCCTGAACCCGGGACAGGGGAACACTGAAGCTTTCTTT | CASSLNPGQGNTEAFF
TRBJ1-4 | TRBV7-6 | - | - | TGTGCCAGCGCCAGAGAGACTAATGAAAAACTGTTTTTT | CASARETNEKLFF
TRBJ1-2 | TRBV5-4 | TRBD1 | - | TGTGCCAGCAGCTTGGCGGACAGGGGGTATGGCTACACCTTC | CASSLADRGYGYTF
TRBJ2-7 | TRBV18 | TRBD1 | - | TGTGCCAGCTCACGGATACGACAGGGCCGGGTCTACGAGCAGTACTTC | CASSRIRQGRVYEQYF
TRBJ2-3 | TRBV7-3 | TRBD1 | - | TGTGCCAGCAGCTCCGGACAGGGATGGACAGATACGCAGTATTTT | CASSSGQGWTDTQYF